This TCR beta chain is drawn from a study of cytomegalovirus exposure and HLA in healthy donors. For this clone: Antigen: not known.

PCR involved 60 Vbeta and 13 Jbeta primers. This table comes from immunoSEQ multiplex PCR, and its TCRdb copy is limited to in-frame clones, with some not included. The repertoire holds about 140,000 clones, approximately 80% seen once, with 3.1% in the top ten. V shed 5 bases, J shed 2 bases, and the junction held 9 bases outside the gene matches. Germline CDR1 and CDR2: MNHEY and SMNVEV (reference sequence). The CDR3 has 16 amino acids. Healthy donors of bone marrow made up the group. The study's findings and limits: There was a cluster of highly shared sequence variants that was likely a sequencing artifact.

The receptor was derived from a male donor in good health and CMV-seronegative. The sequenced material came from PBMCs. The chain couples TRBV27 to TRBJ2-3, with TRBD2 matching 8 bases. The CDR3 region is CASSPRGDGFTDTQYF. As DNA, the CDR3 is TGTGCCAGCAGTCCGCGGGGGGATGGATTCACAGATACGCAGTATTTT.